Following are 15 T cell receptor beta chains from one sample sequenced in a study of graft-versus-host responses after intestinal transplantation. The assay was immunoSEQ multiplex PCR, and TCRdb's table has in-frame clones only and misses some. The sample lists around 28,000 clones, roughly 85% occurring once. The sequenced sample was PBMCs, obtained 28 days after intestinal transplant. These receptors all come from a human patient who received an intestinal transplant, so some T cells may come from the graft donor.

This chain joins TRBV6-5 and TRBJ2-5; D remains ambiguous. Trimming cost V 5 bases and J 4 bases, with 17 bases left between them. Looked up from germline, CDR1 is MNHEY and CDR2 is SVGAGI. This CDR3 is built from 15 residues. CDR3 in amino acids: CASSPGPYLAETQYF. DNA of the CDR3: TGTGCCAGCAGTCCCGGGCCATACTTAGCAGAGACCCAGTACTTC.

The V and J genes are TRBV5-6 and TRBJ2-7; 10 bases are a match to TRBD1. V lost 2 bases, J lost 10 bases, and 6 bases stayed unmatched. The CDR3 is 13 amino acids. Germline CDR1 and CDR2: SGHDT and YYEEEE. The CDR3: CASSFRDRGQQYF. The DNA for the CDR3 is TGTGCCAGCAGCTTCCGGGACAGGGGCCAACAGTACTTC. The full variable domain, rest sourced from reference TRBV5-6 and TRBJ2-7, is DAGVTQSPTHLIKTRGQQVTLRCSPKSGHDTVSWYQQALGQGPQFIFQYYEEEERQRGNFPDRFSGHQFPNYSSELNVNALLLGDSALYLCASSFRDRGQQYFGPGTRLTVT.

This clone was detected only once. The identical CDR3 is also encoded by other nucleotide sequences in the sample. This chain uses TRBV10-1 with TRBJ2-7; D might be TRBD2 (7 bases). Per the germline V gene, CDR1 is WNHNN and CDR2 is SYGVQD (reference sequence). V lost 5 bases and J lost 0, with 17 bases in between. The CDR3 is made up of 16 amino acids. CDR3 protein: CASSPTEGGSSYEQYF. The CDR3 bases are TGCGCCAGCAGTCCTACAGAGGGGGGGAGCTCCTACGAGCAGTACTTC.

This rearrangement joins TRBV7-9 to TRBJ1-2, with D unresolved. The CDR3 is 13 residues long. CDR1 SEHNR and CDR2 FQNEAQ come from the germline V gene (reference sequence). V was pared by 2 bases and J by 4 bases, with 8 bases between. CDR3 bases: TGTGCCAGCAGCTTACAGGAAGTCTATGGCTACACCTTC. Translation gives CASSLQEVYGYTF.

This clone showed up just a few times. This sequence joins TRBV9 and TRBJ2-3, with 9 nucleotides matching TRBD2. The CDR3 extends over 16 amino acids. The germline gives CDR1 SGDLS, CDR2 YYNGEE. J gave up 4 bases and V 0 bases, and 6 bases lay outside the gene matches. The CDR3: CASSVGGGAGSDTQYF. The CDR3 DNA follows: TGTGCCAGCAGCGTAGGCGGGGGGGCTGGATCAGATACGCAGTATTTT.

This clone was counted once. The chain links TRBV4-1 to TRBJ2-1, with D unresolved. The CDR3 has 14 residues. V lost 0 bases, J lost 8 bases, and 11 bases lay in between. Germline V gene sequence: CDR1 MGHRA, CDR2 YSYEKL. CDR3 coding DNA: TGCGCCAGCAGCCAAGAGGGAAGGGTGGATGAGCAGTTCTTC. Encoded protein: CASSQEGRVDEQFF.

The rearrangement joins TRBV11-1 to TRBJ2-7, with 7 bases identical to TRBD1. Germline V gives CDR1 SGHAT, CDR2 FQDESV (reference sequence). V dropped 1 base and J dropped 2; count of bases not matched to a gene: 2. The CDR3 is made up of 14 amino acids. As DNA, the CDR3 is TGTGCCAGCAGCTTAGGAGGGGGCCCCTACGAGCAGTACTTC. Translating gives CASSLGGGPYEQYF.

This clone was detected only once. The V gene is TRBV5-1, the J gene TRBJ2-5; 7 nucleotides agree with TRBD1. The J call may be mistaken, given a closer DNA end match to TRBJ2-7. This CDR3 contains 14 residues. CDR1 SGHRS and CDR2 YFSETQ come from the germline V gene. CDR3 DNA sequence: TGCGCCAGCAGCTTGGGACAGGGATCCTACGAGCAGTACTTC. Its translation: CASSLGQGSYEQYF.

The rearrangement joins TRBV16 to TRBJ2-5, with a possible D match to TRBD2 (5 bases). The CDR3 length is 14 residues. Germline values: CDR1 KGHSY, CDR2 FQNENV. The ends were cut back, 1 base at V and 3 bases at J, with 9 bases in the middle. CDR3 in amino acids: CASSQFVEEETQYF. The CDR3 region has the DNA TGTGCCAGCAGCCAATTCGTGGAGGAAGAGACCCAGTACTTC. The variable domain in full, completed from reference TRBV16 and TRBJ2-5, reads GEEVAQTPKHLVRGEGQKAKLYCAPIKGHSYVFWYQQVLKNEFKFLISFQNENVFDETGMPKERFSAKCLPNSPCSLEIQATKLEDSAVYFCASSQFVEEETQYFGPGTRLLVL.

The chain combines TRBV11-2 with TRBJ2-2; D gene unclear. From germline, CDR1 is SGHAT and CDR2 FQNNGV. Trimming cost V 5 bases and J 7 bases, with 14 bases left between them. The CDR3 is 14 residues long. The CDR3 bases are TGTGCCAGCAGCACTTGGGGTTTGGACGGGGAGCTGTTTTTT. Encoded protein: CASSTWGLDGELFF.

The V call is TRBV28, the J call TRBJ2-1, with a tentative D call TRBD2 (5 bases). The CDR3 runs 14 residues. Deletions cut 3 bases from V and 2 bases from J, with 8 bases between. Germline V gives CDR1 MDHEN, CDR2 SYDVKM. The CDR3 nucleotides are TGTGCCAGCAGTTTGTTCGGGGCCTACAATGAGCAGTTCTTC. Protein: CASSLFGAYNEQFF.

V and J are TRBV6-1 and TRBJ2-7, with D unresolved. Germline CDR1 is MNHNS and CDR2 is SASEGT. Trimming pared 8 bases from V and 5 bases from J, leaving 1 base between. CDR3 length: 8 residues. DNA of the CDR3: TGTGCCAGCGACGAGCAGTACTTC. Translation gives CASDEQYF.

The rearrangement joins TRBV7-2 to TRBJ2-1; 7 bases agree with TRBD2. The CDR3 is made up of 15 amino acids. Unmatched junction bases numbered 10, after V lost 5 bases and J lost 6 bases. CDR1 SGHTA and CDR2 FQGNSA come from the germline V gene. The CDR3 region has the DNA TGTGCCAGCAGCGCCAAGCTCCAGCGGGGCAATGAGCAGTTCTTC. This sequence encodes CASSAKLQRGNEQFF.

The DNA for the CDR3 is TGTGCCAGCAGTTCATATGGACAGGGCGGTGAGCAGTTCTTC. It encodes CASSSYGQGGEQFF. This chain uses TRBV27 with TRBJ2-1, with 8 bases that match TRBD1. Looked up from germline, CDR1 is MNHEY and CDR2 is SMNVEV (reference sequence). The length of the CDR3 is 14 residues. The V segment lost 4 bases and the J segment 9 bases; nucleotides outside the gene matches: 8.

The table lists this clone with a count of one. The chain combines TRBV11-2 with TRBJ2-2; a weak D match, TRBD2 (6 bases). This CDR3 is 15 amino acids long. The germline CDR1 and CDR2 sequences are SGHAT and FQNNGV. Deletions cut 3 bases from V and 1 base from J, with 9 bases between. In nucleotides, the CDR3 is TGTGCCAGCAGCTTGACGGGGGAGAACACCGGGGAGCTGTTTTTT. Amino acid sequence: CASSLTGENTGELFF.